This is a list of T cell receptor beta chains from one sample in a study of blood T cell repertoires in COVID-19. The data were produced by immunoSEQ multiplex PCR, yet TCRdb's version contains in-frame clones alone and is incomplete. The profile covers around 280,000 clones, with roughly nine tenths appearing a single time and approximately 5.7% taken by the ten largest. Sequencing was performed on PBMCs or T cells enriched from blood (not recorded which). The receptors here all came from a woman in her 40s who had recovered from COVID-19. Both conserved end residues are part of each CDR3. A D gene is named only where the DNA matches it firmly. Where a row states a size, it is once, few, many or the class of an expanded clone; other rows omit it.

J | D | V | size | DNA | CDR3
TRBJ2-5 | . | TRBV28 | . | TGTGCCAGCAGTTCGACTAGACAAGAGACCCAGTACTTC | CASSSTRQETQYF
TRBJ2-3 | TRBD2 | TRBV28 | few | TGTGCCAGCAGTTTAAGCGGGAGTGCAGATACGCAGTATTTT | CASSLSGSADTQYF
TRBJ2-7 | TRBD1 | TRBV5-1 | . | TGCGCCAGCAGCCAGGGACAGGTCAGTCCCTACGAGCAGTACTTC | CASSQGQVSPYEQYF
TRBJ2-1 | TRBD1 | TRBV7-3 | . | TGTGCCAGCAGGGAGACAGGGGAGGATGAGCAGTTCTTC | CASRETGEDEQFF
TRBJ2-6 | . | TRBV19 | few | TGTGCCAGTAGCATCTACTCTGGGGCCAACGTCCTGACTTTC | CASSIYSGANVLTF
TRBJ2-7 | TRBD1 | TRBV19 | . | TGTGCCAGTAGTATACAGGGGGCGGATTACGAGCAGTACTTC | CASSIQGADYEQYF
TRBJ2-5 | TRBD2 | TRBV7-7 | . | TGTGCTAGCAGCCAGACTAGCGGGAGGCAAGAGACCCAGTACTTC | CASSQTSGRQETQYF
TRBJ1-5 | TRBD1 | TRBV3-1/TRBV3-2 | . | TGTGCCAGCAGCCAAGGGACAGGGTCCGAACAGCCCCAGCATTTT | CASSQGTGSEQPQHF
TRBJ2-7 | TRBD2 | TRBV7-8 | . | TGTGCCAGCAGCCGGACTAGCGGGAGATACGAGCAGTACTTC | CASSRTSGRYEQYF
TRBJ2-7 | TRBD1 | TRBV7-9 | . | TGTGCCAGCAGCTTTCAGGGACAGGACCTAATAGGGGAGCAGTACTTC | CASSFQGQDLIGEQYF
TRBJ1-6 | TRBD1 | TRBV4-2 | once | TGTGCCAGCAGCCAAGGGGACAGGGACGCACCCCTCCACTTT | CASSQGDRDAPLHF
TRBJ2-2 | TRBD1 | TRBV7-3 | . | TGTGCCAGCAGCTACCCGGACAGGGGAGAAGCGAACACCGGGGAGCTGTTTTTT | CASSYPDRGEANTGELFF
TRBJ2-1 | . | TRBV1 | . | TGCACCAGCAGCGAGCGTTGGGACAGGCGTTCTTCCTACAATGAGCAGTTCTTC | CTSSERWDRRSSYNEQFF
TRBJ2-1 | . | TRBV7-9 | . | TGTGCCAGCAGCTTGACAGTAGCCAATGAGCAGTTCTTC | CASSLTVANEQFF
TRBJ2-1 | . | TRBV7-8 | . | TGTGCCAGCAGATCCCCCGCGGGCATATCCTCCTACAATGAGCAGTTCTTC | CASRSPAGISSYNEQFF
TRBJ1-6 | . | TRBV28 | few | TGTGCCAGCAGTTCCATTCGTGGGGGGGCTAAGAGTTCGCCCCTCCACTTT | CASSSIRGGAKSSPLHF
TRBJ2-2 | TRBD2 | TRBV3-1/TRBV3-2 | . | TGTGCCAGCACCCCCGGGACTAGCGTCGTAGACACCGGGGAGCTGTTTTTT | CASTPGTSVVDTGELFF
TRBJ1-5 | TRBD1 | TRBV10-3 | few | TGTGCCATCAGTGAGTCGAGGGACAGGGGTGGTCAGCCCCAGCATTTT | CAISESRDRGGQPQHF
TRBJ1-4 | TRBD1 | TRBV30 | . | TGTGCCTGGAGTGGGACAGGGGGCTGGTATCGGTTTTTT | CAWSGTGGWYRFF
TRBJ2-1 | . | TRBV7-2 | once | TGTGCCAGCAGCCTGACCGGCGGGACGGTCGGTAATGAGCAGTTCTTC | CASSLTGGTVGNEQFF
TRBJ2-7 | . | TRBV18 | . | TGTGCCAGCTCACCATCTAGCGAGCGCTACGAGCAGTACTTC | CASSPSSERYEQYF
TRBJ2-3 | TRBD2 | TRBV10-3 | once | TGTGCCATCAGTGCTTTGGGACTAGCGGGAGTCACTGGCACAGATACGCAGTATTTT | CAISALGLAGVTGTDTQYF
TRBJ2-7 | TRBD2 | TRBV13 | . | TGTGCCAGCAGCTCGGCCGGGACTAGCGGGAGGGCCTTTGAGCAGTACTTC | CASSSAGTSGRAFEQYF
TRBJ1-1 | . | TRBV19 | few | TGTGCCAGTAGTATAACAGGCTTTGAGACTGAAGCTTTCTTT | CASSITGFETEAFF
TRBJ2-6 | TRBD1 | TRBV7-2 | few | TGTGCCAGCAGCAACAGGGGAGCTGGGGCCAACGTCCTGACTTTC | CASSNRGAGANVLTF
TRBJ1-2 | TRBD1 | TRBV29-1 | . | TGCAGCGTGGGGGAACAGGGGGTCTATGGCTACACCTTC | CSVGEQGVYGYTF